This passage covers 20 T cell receptor beta chains from one sample sequenced in a study of regulatory T cells in long-lasting Graves disease. Time point reported: newly diagnosed GD, antithyroid drugs for less than 3 months. Preparation of the TCR library used RNA extracted from PBMCs. Arm-PCR of CDR3 regions and iRepertoire HTBI primers were the basis on which TCR beta libraries were built. TCRdb re-analysed the multiplex PCR reads in MiXCR, keeping a single row per CDR3 protein. This sample has 350,000 to 550,000 distinct CDR3 sequences, with more than 13% found just once. The sample also formed part of further work on T cells in Graves' hyperthyroidism and ophthalmopathy.

The sequencing here drew on peripheral blood mononuclear cells (PBMCs), taken at new diagnosis, from a patient treated with antithyroid drugs. The receptors derive from a woman aged 25 to 39 with Graves disease.

This clonotype was observed a few times. Germline and junction disagree at one end, which may indicate a read error. The J gene is TRBJ2-1, the V gene TRBV5-8, with D maybe TRBD2 (7 bases). CDR3 length: 17 amino acids. CDR1 and CDR2 from the germline V gene are SGHTS and YDEGEE. The CDR3 spells CASSRRGGSGIYNEQFF. CDR3 coding DNA: TGTGCTAGCAGCCGCAGGGGCGGGAGTGGCATCTACAATGAGCAGTTCTTC.

This clonotype was found many times. This chain uses TRBV6-1 with TRBJ1-2; TRBD1 might be the D (6 bases). Germline V lookup: CDR1 MNHNS, CDR2 SASEGT. Trimming stripped 7 bases from V and 6 bases from J, with 18 bases between. The CDR3 loop spans 14 amino acids. The CDR3: CASNNLGGFDGYTF. CDR3 DNA sequence: TGTGCCAGCAATAATCTAGGGGGATTCGATGGCTACACCTTC.

This clonotype showed up many times. The chain has TRBV7-3 and TRBJ2-3; D is perhaps TRBD1 (5 bases). Trimming took off 5 bases at V and 4 bases at J, with 13 bases between the two ends. Germline V gene data show CDR1 as SGHTA and CDR2 as FQGTGA. CDR3 length: 14 residues. Here the CDR3 reads CASSLFGASDTQYF. For the CDR3, the DNA is TGTGCCAGCAGCCTGTTTGGGGCTTCAGATACGCAGTATTTT.

This clonotype appeared many times. J is TRBJ2-3 and V is TRBV2; a possible D gene is TRBD1 (6 bases). V lost 6 bases, J lost 4 bases, and 8 bases lay in between. This CDR3 region has 12 residues. Germline V gene lookup returns CDR1 SNHLY and CDR2 FYNNEI. The CDR3 region has the DNA TGTGCCAGCAGAAACAGGGCAGATACGCAGTATTTT. Translating it yields CASRNRADTQYF. Full variable domain (remainder filled in from reference TRBV2 and TRBJ2-3): EPEVTQTPSHQVTQMGQEVILRCVPISNHLYFYWYRQILGQKVEFLVSFYNNEISEKSEIFDDQFSVERPDGSNFTLKIRSTKLEDSAMYFCASRNRADTQYFGPGTRLTVL.

The V call is TRBV20-1, the J call TRBJ2-5; D possibly matches TRBD1 or TRBD2 (5 bases each). The V end lost 6 bases, the J end lost 5 bases, and 16 bases lay between the germline ends. CDR1 is DFQATT, CDR2 SNEGSKA, per germline (reference sequence). The CDR3 has 13 residues. CDR3 sequence: CSAQSGGWETQYF. The CDR3 DNA is TGCAGTGCCCAGAGTGGGGGATGGGAGACCCAGTACTTC.

In this sample, this clonotype turned up a few times. V gene TRBV9 combines with J gene TRBJ2-7; D is possibly TRBD1 or TRBD2 (6 bases each). The ends were cut back, 0 bases at V and 3 bases at J, with 16 bases in the middle. The CDR3 consists of 16 residues. CDR1 SGDLS and CDR2 YYNGEE come from the germline V gene. CDR3 loop: CASSVEGGLLGYEQYF. CDR3 DNA: TGTGCCAGCAGCGTAGAGGGGGGACTCCTGGGCTACGAGCAGTACTTC.

The sample holds many counts of this clonotype. The chain carries TRBV11-2 and TRBJ2-1; TRBD1 or TRBD2 may be the D gene (7 bases each). The CDR3 is 21 amino acids. Deletions cut 1 base from V and 0 bases from J, with 25 bases between. Germline assignment: CDR1 SGHAT and CDR2 FQNNGV. In DNA, the CDR3 is TGTGCCAGCAGCTTAGGGGGACAGAGGTTTACCGGGAGGTCCTCCTACAATGAGCAGTTCTTC. Its protein product is CASSLGGQRFTGRSSYNEQFF. Variable domain in full (rest from reference TRBV11-2 and TRBJ2-1): EAGVAQSPRYKIIEKRQSVAFWCNPISGHATLYWYQQILGQGPKLLIQFQNNGVVDDSQLPKDRFSAERLKGVDSTLKIQPAKLEDSAVYLCASSLGGQRFTGRSSYNEQFFGPGTRLTVL.

This clonotype was counted ten times or more. CDR3 in DNA: TGCGCCAGCAGCTTGGCCAGGCAGGGGGCGGGCACTGAAGCTTTCTTT. It codes for CASSLARQGAGTEAFF. The chain employs TRBV5-1 and TRBJ1-1; 8 bases are shared with TRBD1. Germline V gene sequence: CDR1 SGHRS, CDR2 YFSETQ. CDR3 length equals 16 residues. V lost 0 bases and J lost 4; bases outside the gene matches: 8.

This clonotype was picked up many times. The V gene is TRBV6-1, the J gene TRBJ1-1, with TRBD1 identical over 12 bases. The CDR3 has 16 residues. The junction had 12 bases not matched to a gene; V was cut back by 7 bases and J by 6 bases. In germline, CDR1 is MNHNS, CDR2 SASEGT. In DNA form, the CDR3 reads TGTGCCAGCACACTCATGGGACAGGGGGCCGGAGCTGAAGCTTTCTTT. Its protein product is CASTLMGQGAGAEAFF.

This clonotype was seen a handful of times. The rearrangement joins TRBV18 to TRBJ1-4; 9 bases agree with TRBD1. The CDR3 runs to 13 residues. The germline V gene encodes CDR1 KGHSH and CDR2 LQKENI. Germline trimming cut 4 bases from V and 8 bases from J; bases unmatched to any gene: 2. This CDR3 reads CASSRDREEKLFF. The CDR3 region has the DNA TGTGCCAGCTCACGGGACAGGGAAGAAAAACTGTTTTTT.

This clonotype has more than one count but fewer than ten. This sequence may be a read error, since a much larger clone differs from it by one base. This chain joins TRBV12-3 or TRBV12-4 and TRBJ2-1; D not certain. The CDR3 length is 14 residues. As DNA, the CDR3 is TGTGCCAGCAGTCCGACGCATAGATACAATGAGCAGCTCTTC. Translated, it gives CASSPTHRYNEQLF.

This clonotype was counted a few times. V and J are TRBV7-6 and TRBJ2-2; TRBD2 aligns across 7 bases. V lost 5 bases and J lost 0; bases outside the gene matches: 3. CDR1 is SGHVS, CDR2 FNYEAQ, per germline. The CDR3 is made up of 15 amino acids. The CDR3 nucleotides read TGTGCCAGCAGCCGCGGGAGCGCGAACACCGGGGAGCTGTTTTTT. Encoded protein: CASSRGSANTGELFF.

The rearrangement uses TRBV7-2 and TRBJ2-4, with D maybe TRBD1 (5 bases). The germline V gene has CDR1 SGHTA and CDR2 FQGNSA. This CDR3 has 15 residues. Trimming removed 1 base at V and 6 bases at J, with 13 bases between. CDR3 amino acids: CASSLGAGLGNIQYF. For the CDR3, the DNA is TGTGCCAGCAGCTTAGGGGCAGGGTTGGGAAACATTCAGTACTTC.

The gene calls are TRBV29-1 and TRBJ2-2; 7 nucleotides line up with TRBD1. V shed 7 bases and J 1 base; nucleotides not matched to a gene: 6. From germline, CDR1 is SQVTM and CDR2 ANQGSEA. The CDR3 sequence is 14 residues long. The CDR3 DNA is TGCAGCGCTTCGGACAGGATGAACACCGGGGAGCTGTTTTTT. Translation gives CSASDRMNTGELFF.

At least ten counts were recorded for this clonotype. The rearrangement links TRBV18 to TRBJ1-5; no clear D. The CDR3 contains 15 residues. In germline, CDR1 is KGHSH, CDR2 LQKENI. The germline V and J ends were trimmed by 6 bases and 2 bases, with 14 bases remaining between them. The CDR3 nucleotides are TGTGCCAGCTCCCGGTCGACGAGCGGCAATCAGCCCCAGCATTTT. The encoded protein is CASSRSTSGNQPQHF.

Notes on this clonotype: It is likely a read error, because the conserved phenylalanine at the end of the CDR3 is missing. The chain combines TRBV28 with TRBJ2-5; maybe TRBD2 (6 bases). The assigned J gene may be wrong: the sequence end matches TRBJ2-1 better. This CDR3 is 12 amino acids long. Germline V gene lookup returns CDR1 MDHEN and CDR2 SYDVKM. The CDR3 nucleotides are TGTGCCAGCAGTTCGGGACTCGCAGGACAGTTCCTC. It specifies CASSSGLAGQFL.

This clonotype was detected many times. The chain employs TRBV20-1 and TRBJ2-3; 9 bases fit TRBD2. CDR1 DFQATT and CDR2 SNEGSKA come from the germline V gene (reference sequence). The CDR3 runs 14 residues. Germline trimming cut 3 bases from V and 6 bases from J; bases unmatched to any gene: 7. The CDR3 DNA reads TGCAGTGCTAGTGCGCGGGAGGGCCGGGATACGCAGTATTTT. It yields the protein CSASAREGRDTQYF.

This chain connects TRBV10-1 to TRBJ2-1; D may be TRBD2 (6 bases). V was clipped by 2 bases and J by 12 bases, with 11 bases between them. There are 12 residues in the CDR3. Germline lookup yields CDR1 WNHNN and CDR2 SYGVQD (reference sequence). CDR3 protein: CASSETSRRQFF. The CDR3 DNA follows: TGCGCCAGCAGTGAGACTAGCAGGCGGCAGTTCTTC.

This clonotype showed up many times. CDR3 amino acids: CASSFHLGGMNTEAFF. CDR3 nucleotides: TGTGCCAGCAGTTTTCATCTGGGGGGGATGAACACTGAAGCTTTCTTT. This chain connects TRBV12-3 or TRBV12-4 to TRBJ1-1; D is possibly TRBD1 (5 bases). Trimming pared 3 bases from V and 0 bases from J, leaving 14 bases between. This CDR3 is 16 amino acids long.

At least ten counts were recorded for this clonotype. J is TRBJ2-7 and V is TRBV7-3, with 9 bases aligning to TRBD2. CDR3 length: 15 residues. Trimming took 5 bases from V and 0 from J; bases not matched to a gene: 5. Germline V gene sequence: CDR1 SGHTA, CDR2 FQGTGA. The CDR3 loop reads CASSQTSGDSYEQYF. CDR3 bases: TGTGCCAGCAGCCAGACTAGCGGTGACTCCTACGAGCAGTACTTC.